This T cell receptor beta chain was retrieved from a study of cytomegalovirus exposure and HLA in healthy donors (dated by TCRdb to the late 2010s). Describing the broader study: In an earlier analysis of some 550 of the donors, approximately 260 Gb of sequence data and some 120 million unique TCR beta sequences from about 179 million T cells were reported. Approximately 300 gigabases of sequencing data and tens of millions of unique TCR sequences were included in an early release covering 550 to 650 HLA-typed donors. The genetic ancestry cluster associated with self-reported Caucasian donors included 81% of the 398 genotyped donors. The study was designed to test whether signatures of past pathogen exposure could be identified by cataloging public T cell receptors. Using immunosequencing, the study profiled T cell repertoires from fewer than 850 subjects and related those repertoires to cytomegalovirus serostatus. In addition to the first cohort of 666 subjects, a separate validation cohort of 120 different subjects was used. To predict cytomegalovirus infection status, the study combined high-throughput TCR immunosequencing, statistical association of individual TCRs with disease status, and machine learning. To study patterns of TCR occurrence, a later analysis re-analyzed previously published TCR beta repertoires from several hundred donors and added high-resolution HLA genotyping. The later analysis used no new phenotypic data to find candidate immune exposures, relying instead on TCR beta sequences and their occurrence across donors. An earlier analysis of about 620 of the donors applied high-throughput TCR beta sequencing to assess whether each TCR beta V gene segment acted as functional or pseudogenic. Alongside the repertoire data, information on donor age, sex, ethnicity and CMV serostatus was compiled. In a later genetic analysis, genome-wide SNP genotypes for about 55% of the 666 donors were used, and that subset was treated as a discovery cohort. Every repertoire in the discovery cohort had been generated on one and the same sequencing platform. HLA typing included class I and class II loci at four-digit resolution. Typing coverage differed by locus: A, B, C, DRB1 and DQB1 were typed in roughly 629-630 donors, DQA1 in about 500, DPA1 in 600 to 610, and DPB1 in approximately 450. A handful of DR-DQ haplotypes were handled as single units for association and clustering because linkage in the cohort was strong. Across about 370 genotyped donors of the cohort, an average of about 200,000 unique TCR beta nucleotide sequences per donor were sequenced, and roughly a sixth of those sequences were non-productive. The study at large found these results: It was suggested by the authors that the approach could potentially be generalized to other disease states and immunological phenotypes. According to a later analysis, TCR association rates differed among HLA loci, with DRB1 alleles showing the most associated TCRs and HLA-C alleles showing the fewest. In a later genetic analysis, a missense DCLRE1C variant was associated with V-gene and J-gene trimming of TCR beta chains, and the association was replicated in an independent cohort. A further reported finding was that TCR beta sequences accurately predicted the HLA-A and HLA-B alleles for most subjects in the first cohort. A cluster of highly shared sequence variants was judged likely to represent a technical artifact of the sequencing pipeline. A total of 164 TCR beta chains were listed by the study as associated with cytomegalovirus. Some IMGT-functional V segments, including TRBV6-2 and TRBV6-3, could not be distinguished by the 87-base-pair reads and were therefore excluded. The classifier was reported to diagnose cytomegalovirus status with high specificity and sensitivity in both the original and validation cohorts. When HLA alleles, especially DR and DQ, strongly co-occurred, TCR associations were difficult to assign to individual alleles. Because HLA typing was missing for some donors at each locus, association tests included only the typed subset. Across donors, most TCR sequences were observed very rarely, whereas some public TCRs were present in many individuals. Broadly in line with IMGT annotations, most TCR beta V segments showed up in productive rearrangements about 87% or about 30% of the time in an earlier analysis of approximately 600 of the donors. A later analysis found that HLA-associated TCR beta chains were more clonally expanded and had lower generation probabilities than equally common non-associated chains. The earlier analysis of approximately 540 of the donors excluded some 16 rarely observed V segments, including chromosome 9 orphons, because counts were too low. Linkage disequilibrium might explain the correlated functional status among segregating V segments, but an unknown experimental factor could not be ruled out. According to a later analysis, parvovirus B19, influenza, CMV and Epstein-Barr virus appeared linked to several top co-occurrence clusters. Immune exposure information for the cohort was limited to CMV serostatus. The cohort was sequenced for TCR beta chains only, and without alpha or paired-chain data the features that could be detected were limited. Sequencing depth was assumed to be roughly uniform across donors in the presence/absence analyses, though that assumption may not hold. Three of the identified cytomegalovirus-associated TCR beta chains were confirmed in vitro to be specific for cytomegalovirus antigens. In a later analysis, some 18,000 TCR beta sequences were associated with specific HLA alleles at a false discovery rate of 0.05. Compared with the approximately 670-donor mean, donors in an Asian-associated ancestry cluster had fewer N-insertions in productive TCRs, according to a later genetic analysis. In a later analysis, most CMV-associated TCR beta chains were found to appear HLA-restricted, with HLA associations seemingly driven largely by CMV exposure.

The library was made by the immunoSEQ multiplex PCR assay. A mixture of 60 forward primers for TCR Vbeta segments and 13 reverse primers for TCR Jbeta segments was used in the multiplex PCR. The CDR3 region of rearranged TCR beta genes was amplified from genomic DNA with a multiplex PCR assay. The Illumina HiSeq System was used to sequence the amplified TCR beta libraries as 87-base-pair reads. The paper's processing steps were these. In a later analysis, tens of millions of unique TCR beta chains were counted across the 500 to 850 repertoires, and roughly 9.9 million of these chains were shared by at least two donors. Raw reads were error-corrected and collapsed into unique sequences with a nearest-neighbor algorithm that merged closely related sequences to remove PCR and sequencing errors. To assign V, D and J gene segments, CDR3 sequences were aligned to IMGT reference sequences. For a sequence to be retained, at least a six-nucleotide match to both a V gene segment and a J gene segment was required. A rearrangement counted as productive if the CDR3 had no stop codons and remained in frame with V and J, and every other rearrangement counted as non-productive. Following IMGT convention, CDR3 was defined as the stretch from the second conserved V-encoded cysteine to the conserved J-encoded phenylalanine. The earlier analysis of 500 to 600 of the donors excluded sequences that lacked an unambiguous match to a single V gene segment. An earlier analysis of 587 of the donors called V segments functional above 56.7% productive rearrangements and segregating when the between-donor standard deviation exceeded 5%. To diagnose cytomegalovirus status from the catalog of TCR beta chain sequences, a statistical classification framework was built. V and J gene assignment, in a later analysis, came from comparing TCR nucleotide sequences with IMGT/GENE-DB human TR gene sequences. Using the TCRdist pipeline, a later analysis assigned CDR3 sequences along with most-parsimonious VDJ recombination scenarios. In a later analysis, each TCR beta chain was defined by its CDR3 amino acid sequence together with its V-gene family, and reads without a unique V-gene family were excluded. A later analysis removed 500 to 600 highly shared, low-generation-probability nucleotide sequences to deal with suspected cross-contamination and a sequencing artifact. In a later analysis, a clonal expansion index was calculated for each public chain from normalized within-repertoire ranks of inferred template counts. In a later analysis, generation probabilities were computed with a VDJ recombination model fitted to out-of-frame rearrangements, and the resulting probabilities were checked against IGoR. In a later analysis, hypergeometric tests were used to score TCR-TCR, TCR-HLA and TCR-CMV co-occurrence, with a repertoire-size bias correction applied to TCR pairs. False discovery rates were estimated in a later analysis by permuting HLA or CMV assignments 20 times. In a later analysis, co-occurring TCRs were grouped with DBSCAN, and TCRdist sequence similarity was added when clustering was performed within HLA-allele-positive subsets. Repertoires with fewer than 30,000 or more than 120,000 public chains were left out of co-occurrence clustering, as were about 5 repertoires with anomalous nucleotide sharing. What TCRdb holds here is the immuneACCESS table cut down to in-frame rearrangements. Part of the clones is not present; checked against another copy, under half of the missing clones reflect an unresolved V gene, and the others are unexplained. Clonal size and the V and J genes are those of that table, whereas D and trimming came from the DNA. In all, the sample holds over 150,000 clones, and approximately 83% of those were seen once. The top ten hold 0.95% to 1.5% of the sample.

Via the germline V gene, CDR1 is LGHNA and CDR2 YSLEER. V is cut back by 3 bases and J by 1 base, with 5 bases in the junction unmatched. Counted from cysteine to phenylalanine, this CDR3 has 15 amino acids. The kept DNA is CDR3 alone, 45 bases in frame from the first base. The cohort was made up of 650 to 700 healthy bone marrow donors. At the time of sampling, every cohort member was nominally healthy, though immune exposures that went unrecorded were likely present. The donor tested CMV seronegative, placing the donor among the roughly 340 seronegative members of the cohort. Each donor provided a peripheral blood sample, and peripheral blood mononuclear cells were used for TCR beta sequencing. The Qiagen DNeasy Blood Extraction Kit was used to extract genomic DNA from the blood cell samples. With respect to this clone: Its antigen has not been determined. Nothing much larger sits one base from this clone, and base qualities are not available.

The sequence was collected from a boy aged 2-15 years in good health and CMV-seronegative. The specimen sequenced was PBMCs. The V gene is TRBV4-3 and the J gene is TRBJ2-7, with 8 central nucleotides matching TRBD2. The bases are TGCGCCAGCAGCCATCGGGAGGGGCCTTCCTACGAGCAGTACTTC. Its product reads: CASSHREGPSYEQYF.